This T cell receptor (beta chain) was recovered during a study of shared clonotypes between healthy human individuals. For the study at large: Donors had three CD4 naive, three CD4 memory, two CD8 naive and one CD8 memory plate apiece.

CD45RO negativity and positive selection for CCR7 defined naive CD8 cells, a population that excluded terminally differentiated effector memory CD45RA+ cells. Donors had no recently reported acute infections or vaccinations and were HIV-negative. On this clone: As yet, its antigen is unknown.

The CDR3 sequence is 12 residues long. CDR1 is LNHDA and CDR2 is SQIVND in the germline V gene (reference sequence). V was pared by 6 bases and J by 11 bases, with 13 bases between. Study results and caveats: It was expected that sequencing depth would affect clonotype sharing among donors. What naive subsets generally showed was a larger estimated richness than memory subsets showed.

Measured with immunoSEQ multiplex PCR; TCRdb has only the in-frame clones, and not every one. The data hold some 580,000 clones, with roughly 98% observed a single time. The sequencing input was naive CD8+ T cells sorted from blood. The receptor's source is a man aged 25-40 years in good health. This chain connects TRBV19 to TRBJ1-4; D uncertain. This CDR3 reads CASSPRVEKLFF. In nucleotides, the CDR3 is TGTGCCAGTAGCCCTCGGGTGGAGAAACTGTTTTTT.